This TCR beta chain was retrieved from a study of blood T cell repertoires in COVID-19. Study details: The origin of the acute and convalescent COVID-19 samples was the United States, Italy and Spain. The analysed material was cDNA or gDNA that came from T cells, B-cell-depleted T cells, or PBMCs.

Authors' data handling: Counts of nucleated cells, estimated from reference gene primer amplification, were obtained. Sequencing used immunoSEQ multiplex PCR; TCRdb keeps in-frame clones, though not all of them. V and J calls and clone size are those listed in that table; D and trimming were worked out from the DNA. Among 55,000 to 75,000 clones listed, approximately 86% were seen once. Trimming shortened V by 3 bases and J by 0 bases, and 12 bases separated the two germline ends. This CDR3 has 16 residues. In germline, CDR1 is MNHEY, CDR2 SVGEGT. The specimen sequenced was peripheral blood. This TCR was sampled from a human donor with active COVID-19. The donor label of this sample is uncertain. The chain uses TRBV6-2 or TRBV6-3 and TRBJ2-4, with a weak D call TRBD2 (6 bases). In DNA form, the CDR3 reads TGTGCCAGCAGTTATCAGCGGGTGCTAGCCAAAAACATTCAGTACTTC. This encodes CASSYQRVLAKNIQYF.